This entry is about one T cell receptor beta chain. Its matching antigen is unknown. Using immunoSEQ multiplex PCR, the repertoire was profiled, and TCRdb retains in-frame clones only, with some absent. The data contain roughly 55,000 clones, more than 65% of them singletons. These data come from a study of PD-1 blockade in classical Hodgkin lymphoma. Germline-derived CDR1 and CDR2 are SGDLS and YYNGEE. The CDR3 covers 16 residues. The V gene lost 0 bases and the J gene lost 2 bases, with 12 bases spanning the gap. The patients all showed relapse after autologous stem cell transplantation, while their brentuximab vedotin exposure varied. The study, taken as a whole, reports: Reports described newly diagnosed patients as having lower baseline TCR diversity than healthy donors. Complete responders had baseline diversity similar to newly diagnosed patients.

The gene calls are TRBV9 and TRBJ2-1; D not certain. This clonotype was sampled from a human donor with classical Hodgkin lymphoma. Sequencing used peripheral blood mononuclear cells (PBMCs), obtained at baseline. This CDR3 is CASSVEDYDAYNEQFF. The CDR3 DNA reads as TGTGCCAGCAGCGTAGAAGATTACGACGCCTACAATGAGCAGTTCTTC.